The next 9 T cell receptor beta chains were all read from a single sample in a study of regulatory T cells in long-lasting Graves disease. Building the TCR beta libraries relied on iRepertoire HTBI primers, and CDR3 regions underwent Arm-PCR. TCRdb recomputed calls from the multiplex PCR reads with MiXCR, one row per CDR3 protein. The table records about 400,000 distinct CDR3 sequences, about 17% of them present only once. As for time point: newly diagnosed GD, antithyroid drugs for less than 3 months. There was RNA extracted from PBMCs, and the TCR library was made from it. These data were also filed under a second study, of T cells in Graves' hyperthyroidism and ophthalmopathy.

The material was peripheral blood mononuclear cells (PBMCs), obtained at new diagnosis, from a patient treated with antithyroid drugs. These receptors came from a woman between 18 and 29 years old with Graves disease.

This clonotype was picked up a small number of times. The chain joins TRBV13 to TRBJ2-7; weak D call: TRBD1 (6 bases). The CDR3 loop spans 12 amino acids. V was trimmed by 6 bases and J by 6 bases, leaving 12 bases between them. Germline values: CDR1 PRHDT, CDR2 FYEKMQ (reference sequence). The CDR3 nucleotides are TGTGCCAGCAGTACAGGGTCCCGCGAGCAGTACTTC. It is translated as CASSTGSREQYF.

Only a few counts were recorded for this clonotype. The chain employs TRBV5-4 and TRBJ2-3, with TRBD2 matching over 10 bases. Trimming cost V 7 bases and J 5 bases; bases outside gene matches: 4. The CDR3 consists of 13 residues. Germline CDR1 is SGHNT and CDR2 is YYREEE (reference sequence). The CDR3 here is CASAASGGDTQYF. As DNA, the CDR3 is TGTGCCAGCGCCGCTAGCGGGGGAGATACGCAGTATTTT.

This chain links TRBV19 with TRBJ2-4, with D perhaps TRBD1 (5 bases). The CDR3 contains 15 residues. V was cut by 0 bases and J by 4 bases, with 10 bases left in between. CDR1 is LNHDA, CDR2 SQIVND, per germline (reference sequence). CDR3 protein: CASSIDVGPKNIQYF. CDR3 DNA sequence: TGTGCCAGTAGTATAGATGTGGGGCCAAAAAACATTCAGTACTTC.

This clonotype was picked up many times. The chain employs TRBV18 and TRBJ2-3; unclear D gene. The CDR3 sequence is 12 residues long. CDR1 KGHSH and CDR2 LQKENI come from the germline V gene. The V end lost 0 bases, the J end lost 8 bases, and 6 bases lay between the germline ends. The CDR3 bases are TGTGCCAGCTCACCACCGTCTGTTACGCAGTATTTT. It codes for CASSPPSVTQYF.

Many counts were recorded for this clonotype. This chain joins TRBV2 and TRBJ2-1; D is undetermined. The germline V gene has CDR1 SNHLY and CDR2 FYNNEI. The ends were cut back, 8 bases at V and 5 bases at J, with 7 bases in the middle. The CDR3 runs 11 residues. The CDR3 coding sequence is TGTGCCAGCTTCGTCAACAATGAGCAGTTCTTC. Its protein product is CASFVNNEQFF.

This clonotype was detected many times. J is TRBJ2-7 and V is TRBV13; possibly TRBD1 for D (5 bases). The V end lost 2 bases, the J end lost 1 base, and 18 bases lay between the germline ends. Germline CDR1 PRHDT, CDR2 FYEKMQ (reference sequence). The CDR3 totals 17 residues. The CDR3 here is CASSLNSLGRVSYEQYF. CDR3 DNA sequence: TGTGCCAGCAGCTTAAACTCTCTGGGCAGGGTATCCTACGAGCAGTACTTC. Combining the CDR3 with reference TRBV13 and TRBJ2-7 gives the whole variable domain AAGVIQSPRHLIKEKRETATLKCYPIPRHDTVYWYQQGPGQDPQFLISFYEKMQSDKGSIPDRFSAQQFSDYHSELNMSSLELGDSALYFCASSLNSLGRVSYEQYFGPGTRLTVT.

About this clonotype: One junction end does not reproduce the germline sequence, and a read error may be involved. The chain is built from TRBV29-1 and TRBJ1-1, with D unclear. The CDR3 length is 13 residues. Germline V gene sequence: CDR1 SQVTM, CDR2 ANQGSEA. CDR3 nucleotide sequence: TGCAACGTTGTTCGTCAGCGAGGCGCTGAAGCTCTCTTT. This sequence encodes CNVVRQRGAEALF.

This clonotype has at least ten counts. The chain uses TRBV28 and TRBJ2-2; TRBD1 agrees at 9 bases. Unmatched junction bases numbered 10, after V lost 8 bases and J lost 6 bases. This CDR3 has 15 amino acids. The V gene's germline CDR1 is MDHEN and CDR2 SYDVKM. The DNA for the CDR3 is TGTGCCAGCGTTCGGGGACAGGGAGTTTCCGGGGAGCTGTTTTTT. It yields the protein CASVRGQGVSGELFF.

A remark on this clonotype: Germline is not matched at one junction end, which may reflect a read error. The chain carries TRBV7-7 and TRBJ2-1; a weak D match, TRBD2 (5 bases). Germline values: CDR1 SSHAT, CDR2 FNYEAQ (reference sequence). The CDR3 contains 15 residues. CDR3 loop: CASSRSWGAYNEQFF. The CDR3 region has the DNA TGTGCTAGCAGCCGTAGCTGGGGAGCTTACAATGAGCAGTTCTTC.